What follows describes a single T cell receptor beta chain. Its target is unknown. This record belongs to a study of CD8 T cells in ankylosing spondylitis. The study's findings and limits: Ankylosing spondylitis blood seemed to carry a telltale TCR beta motif made of roughly eight highly homologous variants.

Libraries of TCR beta came from quantitative 5'-RACE with molecular barcodes. From the 5' RACE reads, TCRdb called clonotypes with MiXCR, one entry per CDR3 protein. The sample includes 150,000 to 200,000 distinct CDR3 sequences, about 17% of them seen just once. V trimming: 5 bases; J trimming: 2 bases; junction bases outside the gene matches: 1. This CDR3 region has 14 residues. CDR1 and CDR2 from the germline V gene are MDHEN and SYDVKM. The TCR sequence derives from a male donor with ankylosing spondylitis or in good health (not recorded which). This sequence joins TRBV28 and TRBJ2-7; 12 positions match TRBD2. The material sequenced was blood, either unsorted or a sorted T cell fraction (not recorded which). CDR3 residues: CASSRTSGTYEQYF. DNA of the CDR3: TGTGCCAGCAGTCGGACTAGCGGGACCTACGAGCAGTACTTC. The whole variable domain, filled in from reference TRBV28 and TRBJ2-7, reads DVKVTQSSRYLVKRTGEKVFLECVQDMDHENMFWYRQDPGLGLRLIYFSYDVKMKEKGDIPEGYSVSREKKERFSLILESASTNQTSMYLCASSRTSGTYEQYFGPGTRLTVT.